Only a few counts were recorded for the clone carrying this TCR beta chain. Its specificity is unknown. The germline gives CDR1 SGHRS, CDR2 YFSETQ. The CDR3 spans 16 residues. V trimming: 4 bases; J trimming: 4 bases; junction bases outside the gene matches: 7. Constant-region reverse primers amplified full-length variable regions, followed by semi-nested Nested Universal Primer A PCR. TCRdb re-called the 5' RACE reads through MiXCR, storing one row per CDR3 protein. The sample records around 50,000 distinct CDR3 sequences, roughly 28% being singletons. The study's findings and limits: Tumor memory CD4+ T cell TCR gene usage was found to cluster with blood and lymph node memory CD4+ cells and with lymph node naive CD4+ cells. Tumor Treg TCRs overlapped most with tumor naive CD4+ cells.

The chain is built from TRBV5-1 and TRBJ2-1; 11 nucleotides line up with TRBD2. The sequence derives from a female donor with breast cancer. Sample: tumor-infiltrating memory CD4+ T cells sorted from the breast tumor. The subset was: memory CD4+ T cells, CD4+CD45RO+CD25-. The CDR3 DNA reads TGCGCCAGCAGCCAAGGGACTAGCGGAGATTACAATGAGCAGTTCTTC. It is translated as CASSQGTSGDYNEQFF. Full variable domain (missing parts from reference TRBV5-1 and TRBJ2-1): KAGVTQTPRYLIKTRGQQVTLSCSPISGHRSVSWYQQTPGQGLQFLFEYFSETQRNKGNFPGRFSGRQFSNSRSEMNVSTLELGDSALYLCASSQGTSGDYNEQFFGPGTRLTVL.